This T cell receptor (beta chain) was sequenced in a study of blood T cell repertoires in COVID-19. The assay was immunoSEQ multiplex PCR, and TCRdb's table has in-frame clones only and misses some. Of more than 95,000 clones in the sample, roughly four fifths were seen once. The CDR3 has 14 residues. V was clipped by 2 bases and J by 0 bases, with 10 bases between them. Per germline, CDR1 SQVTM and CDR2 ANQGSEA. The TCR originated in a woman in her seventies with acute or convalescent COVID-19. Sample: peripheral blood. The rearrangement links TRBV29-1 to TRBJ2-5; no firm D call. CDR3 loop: CSVEPNRNQETQYF. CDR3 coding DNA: TGCAGCGTTGAACCGAACAGAAACCAAGAGACCCAGTACTTC.